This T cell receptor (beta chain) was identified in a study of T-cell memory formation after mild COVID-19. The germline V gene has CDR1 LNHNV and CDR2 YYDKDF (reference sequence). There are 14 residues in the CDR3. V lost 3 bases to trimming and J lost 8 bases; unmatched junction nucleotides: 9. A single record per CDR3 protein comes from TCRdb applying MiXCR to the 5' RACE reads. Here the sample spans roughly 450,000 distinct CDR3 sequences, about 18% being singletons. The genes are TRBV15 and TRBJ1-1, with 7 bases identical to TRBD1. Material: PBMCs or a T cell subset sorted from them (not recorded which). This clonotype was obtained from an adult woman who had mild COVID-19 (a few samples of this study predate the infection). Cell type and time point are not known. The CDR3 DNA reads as TGTGCCACCAGCAGGGCTGACAGGGTTGGGGAAGCTTTCTTT. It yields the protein CATSRADRVGEAFF.